This TCR beta chain was identified in a study of shared clonotypes between healthy human individuals (dated by TCRdb to about 2020). For context, the study as a whole: The cohort included three men and two women between 18 and 49 years of age. Between about 0.9 and 9 billion PBMCs per donor were obtained by leukapheresis. The study deeply sequenced blood TCR repertoires of about 5 healthy adults to estimate repertoire size and the extent of clonotype sharing between individuals. To increase sequencing depth and limit assay-specific biases, TCR repertoire library preparation and sequencing were carried out by different laboratories using diverse techniques. Per donor, three plates each were used for CD4 naive and CD4 memory, two for CD8 naive, and one for CD8 memory.

With regard to this clone: No antigen is known for it. Base qualities are not at hand, and no much larger clone is one base apart.

TCR CDR3 regions were amplified from genomic DNA by multiplex PCR using the deep immunoSEQ assay. Extracted genomic DNA from each cell subset was spread evenly across all wells of several immunoSEQ 96-well plates, with each plate serving as a replicate. For sorted subsets, around 200 ng genomic DNA, equal to some 28,000 T cell genomes, was loaded into each replicate PCR. Purified libraries were quantified with a Qubit 3.0 fluorometer, sized on a Bioanalyzer 2100, and re-quantified with the KAPA Library Quantification kit. Every immunoSEQ 96-well plate was sequenced on a dedicated single-read 150-cycle Illumina NextSeq 550 flow cell. Concerning the study's data processing: The immunoSEQ output contained only junctional sequences without quality scores, so filtering could not match that applied to full-length reads. To assign V/J genes and CDR3, sequences were annotated using PyIR, a Python wrapper for IgBLAST v1.9, with IMGT germline references. Reads with weak V/J assignments (E-value above 1e-6), missing CDR3, stop codons, out-of-frame junctions, or ambiguous translated residues were removed. V3J clonotypes were defined as sequences sharing the same inferred V gene, J gene, and CDR3 amino acid sequence. The percentage overlap between two repertoires was calculated by dividing the number of shared unique clonotypes by the size of the smaller repertoire. Richness of each repertoire was evaluated using RTK rarefaction, the Chao1 estimator, and Recon v2.1 estimates of unobserved clonotypes. For all TCRbeta clonotypes obtained by the gDNA method from a handful of donors, generation probabilities were computed with OLGA. The clones in this table, taken by TCRdb from immuneACCESS, are in-frame only. Not every clone is retained; where verified, under half of the shortfall comes from an unresolved V gene, and the cause of the rest is unknown. That table gives V, J and clone size, and the DNA gave D and trimming. This sample comprises roughly 500,000 clones, around 96% of them detected only once. In total, the top ten clones hold about 0.06% of the sample.

Per the germline V gene, SNHLY is the CDR1 and FYNNEI is the CDR2. The CDR3, cysteine through phenylalanine, is 15 amino acids long. The entry retains the CDR3 DNA only, 45 bases that are in frame from base 1. V drops 7 bases and J drops 0 bases, leaving 10 bases in between. The donors were healthy, HIV-negative adults with no recently reported acute infections or vaccinations. Every donor was a Caucasian adult living in Nashville, Tennessee, USA. CD4+ T cells were enriched by magnetic negative selection; naive cells were then positively selected on CD45RA, and the negative fraction formed the memory subset. Blood was collected by leukapheresis, and PBMCs were isolated by Ficoll-Histopaque density gradient centrifugation and then cryopreserved in liquid nitrogen vapor phase. Analytical flow cytometry was used to check the purity and quantity of each magnetically sorted T cell population. Genomic DNA was isolated from every sorted fraction and measured by UV absorbance on a Nanodrop 2000c.

Study-wide findings and limitations: Rarefaction of sorted-subset datasets indicated incomplete sequencing despite the large sequencing depth. Pairwise subsampling led to the expectation that sequencing depth would affect the degree of clonotype sharing among donors. Only blood was sampled, and tissue TCR repertoires likely differ from those in blood. About 4.5% of naive CD4, 3.5% of naive CD8, roughly 2.4% of memory CD4, and more than 0.35% of memory CD8 clonotypes were shared across several donors. Because the study included only a small number of donors, the genetic and exposure-history diversity represented was limited. Higher generation probabilities were observed for clonotypes shared by all four sorted-subset donors than for non-shared clonotypes. Naive subsets generally had larger estimated clonotype richness than memory subsets did.

This TCR was sampled from a woman in her twenties or thirties in good health. The V and J genes are TRBV2 and TRBJ2-6; TRBD2 is perhaps the D gene, given 6 matching bases. Sequences were obtained from naive CD4+ T cells sorted from blood. The cell subset or site label on this specimen signifies: CD45RA+ positively selected. The CDR3 region reads CASNQGGSGANVLTF. The nucleotide sequence reads TGTGCCAGCAACCAGGGAGGCTCTGGGGCCAACGTCCTGACTTTC.